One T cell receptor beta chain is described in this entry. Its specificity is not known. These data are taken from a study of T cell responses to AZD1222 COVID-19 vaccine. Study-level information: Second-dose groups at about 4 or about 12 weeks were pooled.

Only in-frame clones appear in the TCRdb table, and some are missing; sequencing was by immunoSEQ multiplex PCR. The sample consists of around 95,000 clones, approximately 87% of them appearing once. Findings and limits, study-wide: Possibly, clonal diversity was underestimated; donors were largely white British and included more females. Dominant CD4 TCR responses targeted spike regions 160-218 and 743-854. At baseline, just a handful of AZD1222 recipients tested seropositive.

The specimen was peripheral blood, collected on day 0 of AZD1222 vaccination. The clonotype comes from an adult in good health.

CDR3 protein: CASSQYGTEAYEQYF. The CDR3 DNA reads as TGTGCCAGTTCCCAGTACGGGACAGAGGCCTACGAGCAGTACTTC. V and J are TRBV28 and TRBJ2-7, with 7 bases lining up with TRBD1. Trimming at V came to 9 bases and at J to 2 bases, leaving 13 bases not matched to a gene. Germline CDR1 reads MDHEN; CDR2 reads SYDVKM. CDR3 size: 15 residues.